This TCR beta chain originates from a study of blood T cell repertoires in COVID-19. Study overall: Spain, Italy and the United States supplied samples that represented acute and convalescent COVID-19.

This CDR3 comprises 14 residues. Trimming cost V 9 bases and J 3 bases, with 18 bases left between them. The germline gives CDR1 SGHTA, CDR2 FQGNSA. The data were produced by immunoSEQ multiplex PCR, yet TCRdb's version contains in-frame clones alone and is incomplete. The sample comprises about 160,000 clones, approximately 82% of which are singletons, and approximately 21% rests with the top ten. This chain joins TRBV7-2 and TRBJ2-7, with a possible D match to TRBD2 (7 bases). The source material was peripheral blood. This clonotype was obtained from a woman of 80 years or more with acute or convalescent COVID-19. CDR3 sequence (DNA): TGTGCCAGTCAGCGAGGGAGGGGGGGCTACGAGCAGTACTTC. Encoded protein: CASQRGRGGYEQYF.